The text below deals with one TCR beta chain. This specimen comes from a study of blood T cell repertoires in COVID-19. Germline V gene sequence: CDR1 ENHRY, CDR2 SYGVKD. This CDR3 spans 13 amino acids. The germline V and J ends were trimmed by 6 bases and 4 bases, with 12 bases remaining between them. This table comes from immunoSEQ multiplex PCR, and its TCRdb copy is limited to in-frame clones, with some not included. Here the sample spans approximately 170,000 clones, 85% to 90% being singletons. This chain links TRBV10-3 with TRBJ1-2; D may be TRBD1 (6 bases). Specimen: peripheral blood. The receptor was isolated from a man aged 18-30 years with active or convalescent COVID-19. CDR3 DNA sequence: TGTGCCATCAGGACGGACAGTCTCTATGGCTACACCTTC. As protein: CAIRTDSLYGYTF.